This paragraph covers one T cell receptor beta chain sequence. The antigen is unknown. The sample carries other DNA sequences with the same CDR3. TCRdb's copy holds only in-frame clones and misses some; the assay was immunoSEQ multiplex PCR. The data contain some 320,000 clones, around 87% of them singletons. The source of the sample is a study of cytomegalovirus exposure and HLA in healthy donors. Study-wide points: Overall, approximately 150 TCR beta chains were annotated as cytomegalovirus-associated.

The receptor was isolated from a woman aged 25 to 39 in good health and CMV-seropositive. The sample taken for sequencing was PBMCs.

CDR3 sequence reads: CATSRGGQETQYF. Written as DNA, the CDR3 is TGTGCCACCAGCAGAGGGGGTCAAGAGACCCAGTACTTC. This chain connects TRBV15 to TRBJ2-5, with D hard to call. The CDR3 covers 13 residues. Germline V gene lookup returns CDR1 LNHNV and CDR2 YYDKDF (reference sequence). V was clipped by 1 base and J by 2 bases, with 5 bases between them.